The T cell receptor beta chain under discussion was sequenced for a study of glioma-infiltrating T cells after dendritic cell vaccination. This CDR3 comprises 14 residues. From germline, CDR1 is SNHLY and CDR2 FYNNEI. V shed 3 bases and J shed 3 bases, with 10 bases lying between them. Time point noted: after dendritic cell vaccination, including at tumor progression/relapse. This clone turned up a few times. Using immunoSEQ multiplex PCR, the repertoire was profiled, and TCRdb retains in-frame clones only, with some absent. The sample records about 10,000 clones, about four fifths being singletons. The TCR comes from a human donor with glioblastoma. The rearrangement uses TRBV2 and TRBJ2-3; D is perhaps TRBD1 (6 bases). The source material was blood, sampled after dendritic cell vaccination. This CDR3 reads CASSDRGLTDTQYF. As DNA, the CDR3 is TGTGCCAGCAGTGACAGGGGTTTGACAGATACGCAGTATTTT.